This TCR beta chain was recorded in a study of molecular identifiers for immune sequencing clone quantification (dated by TCRdb to 2017 to 2018). With regard to the full study: For a replicate experiment, RNA from roughly 20,000 or 100,000 naive CD8 T cells was divided into five aliquots, and four of the five aliquots were sequenced. The study was a methods study using CD8 T cells to benchmark molecular-identifier clustering-based TCR repertoire sequencing (MIDCIRS) and TCR RNA copy counting.

On the study overall, not on this receptor specifically: In CMV-specific effector cells, clones with more than 20 RNA copies contained over 99% of molecules, whereas in naive cells such clones contained under 1% of molecules. Spiked-in Jurkat TCR RNA (around 9 copies' worth), which is not part of the donor repertoire, was contained in the naive libraries. When barcode sub-clustering was not used, chimeric consensus sequences inflated TCR diversity, with chimeras reaching as high as 47%. Spiked-in Jurkat TCR RNA equivalent to a single cell was reported to be detectable even among one million naive CD8 T cells. Modeling gave about 3.2 recovered TCR RNA copies per cell versus 8 to 10 by digital PCR, implying roughly 29% capture efficiency. Highly expanded clone sizes could be underestimated because identical TCR molecules may share a barcode.

V gives up 5 bases and J gives up 4 bases, and the segment between their germline ends measures 17 bases. The CDR3 numbers 14 residues from cysteine through phenylalanine. Solely the CDR3 DNA is kept, with 42 bases framed from the first base. CDR1 and CDR2 were assigned from the germline V gene as SQVTM and ANQGSEA. Preparation of the library involved PCR. For sequencing, an Illumina HiSeq 4000 was employed. Preparation of bulk TCR libraries followed a previously described approach, with the TCR primers listed in Table S5. The Qiagen AllPrep DNA/RNA kit was used to purify total RNA. Reads from multiple sequencing runs of the same library were pooled before analysis. In the source study's methods: Reads were retained only if their TCR constant sequence matched exactly, and those retained reads were trimmed to 150 nt and grouped according to their 12-nt molecular barcodes. Within each barcode group, reads were sub-clustered at a 15% Levenshtein threshold, and quality-weighted consensus sequences were built per RNA molecule. Non-functional sequences were excluded, and lower-count sequences lying one edit away from another sequence were also excluded. On the basis of fitting two negative binomial distributions, barcode sub-clusters with fewer than 20% of the maximum read count were discarded. Clones were called with MiXCR by TCRdb after fastp trimmed the public reads at Q25, and only in-frame beta chains were retained. Rows with a matching CDR3 protein are joined into one entry that keeps the most common DNA and genes. These V and J calls are TCRdb output, not the study's own analysis. This sample has about half a million distinct CDR3 sequences in its table, and around a fifth of those were observed once. In total, the top ten clones hold about 0.78% of the sample.

Libraries of naive CD8 T cells were built from about 20,000 to 1,000,000 sorted cells, with 10%, 30% or 50% of the purified RNA used. Naive CD8 T cells were FACS-sorted as CD8+CD4-CCR7+CD45RA+ on a BD FACSAria II into RLT Plus buffer. To test detection sensitivity, Jurkat RNA equivalent to roughly nine TCR copies was spiked into samples of roughly 18,000-1,000,000 naive CD8 T cells. CD8 T cells were enriched with RosetteSep CD8+ T Cell Enrichment Cocktail and Ficoll-Paque, followed by ACK red cell lysis. This clonotype was observed a handful of times. Its antigen specificity is not known. No base quality information exists; no much larger clone differs at one position.

Sequencing was performed on naive CD8+ T cells from blood, with Jurkat cell RNA spiked in. What this sample's cell subset or site label stands for: FACS-sorted CD8+CD4-CCR7+CD45RA+ naive T cells. This chain is built from TRBV29-1 and TRBJ1-1, and perhaps TRBD1 as D gene, on 6 matching bases. The sequence was obtained from a human donor in good health. Some libraries in this study had Jurkat cell RNA spiked in. The DNA sequence is given as TGCAGCGTTACAGGGTGGTCGCATAGCACTGAAGCTTTCTTT. It specifies CSVTGWSHSTEAFF.